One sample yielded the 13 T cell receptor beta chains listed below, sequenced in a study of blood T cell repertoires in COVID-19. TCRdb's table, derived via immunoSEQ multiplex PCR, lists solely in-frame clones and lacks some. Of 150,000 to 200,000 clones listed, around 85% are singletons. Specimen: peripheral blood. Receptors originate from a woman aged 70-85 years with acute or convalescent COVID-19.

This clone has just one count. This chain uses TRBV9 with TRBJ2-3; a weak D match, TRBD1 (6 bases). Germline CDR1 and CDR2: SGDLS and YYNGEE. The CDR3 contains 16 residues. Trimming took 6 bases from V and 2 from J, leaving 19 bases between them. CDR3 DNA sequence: TGTGCCAGCACCCAGGGGAGCGGAGGCCTCACAGATACGCAGTATTTT. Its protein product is CASTQGSGGLTDTQYF.

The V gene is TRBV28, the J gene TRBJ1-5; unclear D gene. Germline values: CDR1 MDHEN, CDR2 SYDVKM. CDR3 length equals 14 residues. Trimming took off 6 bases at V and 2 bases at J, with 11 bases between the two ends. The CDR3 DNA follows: TGTGCCAGCAGCTCCCCGGCGGGCAATCAGCCCCAGCATTTT. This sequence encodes CASSSPAGNQPQHF.

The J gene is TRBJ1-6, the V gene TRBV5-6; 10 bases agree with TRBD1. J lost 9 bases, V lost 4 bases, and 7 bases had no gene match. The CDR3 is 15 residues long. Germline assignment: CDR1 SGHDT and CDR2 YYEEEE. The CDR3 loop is CASSRDRDRGSPLHF. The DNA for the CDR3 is TGTGCCAGCAGCCGAGACCGGGACAGGGGTTCACCCCTCCACTTT.

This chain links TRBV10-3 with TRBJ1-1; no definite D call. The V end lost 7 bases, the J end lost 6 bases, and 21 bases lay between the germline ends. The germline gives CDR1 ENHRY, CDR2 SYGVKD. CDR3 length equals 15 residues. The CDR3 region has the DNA TGTGCCATCACCGAGGGATCAGGTTATTGGTCTGAAGCTTTCTTT. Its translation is CAITEGSGYWSEAFF.

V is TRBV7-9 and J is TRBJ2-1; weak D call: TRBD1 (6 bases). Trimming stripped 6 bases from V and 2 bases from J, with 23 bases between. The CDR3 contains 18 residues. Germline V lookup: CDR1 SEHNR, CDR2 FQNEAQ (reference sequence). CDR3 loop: CASSSTPTGTTAYNEQFF. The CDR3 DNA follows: TGTGCCAGCAGTTCCACTCCCACCGGGACAACTGCCTACAATGAGCAGTTCTTC.

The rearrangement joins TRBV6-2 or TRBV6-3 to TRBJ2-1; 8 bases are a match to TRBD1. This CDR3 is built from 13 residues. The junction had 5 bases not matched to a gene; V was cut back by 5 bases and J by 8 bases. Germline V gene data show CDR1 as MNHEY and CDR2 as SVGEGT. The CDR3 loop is CASSPRGLDEQFF. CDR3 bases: TGTGCCAGCAGTCCCAGGGGGCTCGATGAGCAGTTCTTC.

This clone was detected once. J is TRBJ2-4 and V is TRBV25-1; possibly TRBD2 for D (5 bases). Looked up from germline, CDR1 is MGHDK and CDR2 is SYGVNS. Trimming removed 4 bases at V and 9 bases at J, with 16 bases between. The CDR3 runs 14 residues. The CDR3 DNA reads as TGTGCCAGCAGTGTAACCGGGGTAGGAGGCATTCAGTACTTC. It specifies CASSVTGVGGIQYF.

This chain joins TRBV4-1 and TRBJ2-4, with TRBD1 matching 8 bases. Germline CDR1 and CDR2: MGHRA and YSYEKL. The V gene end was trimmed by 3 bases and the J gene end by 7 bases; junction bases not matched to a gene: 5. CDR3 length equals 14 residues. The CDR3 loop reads CASSQWTGNNIQYF. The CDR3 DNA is TGCGCCAGCAGCCAGTGGACAGGGAATAACATTCAGTACTTC.

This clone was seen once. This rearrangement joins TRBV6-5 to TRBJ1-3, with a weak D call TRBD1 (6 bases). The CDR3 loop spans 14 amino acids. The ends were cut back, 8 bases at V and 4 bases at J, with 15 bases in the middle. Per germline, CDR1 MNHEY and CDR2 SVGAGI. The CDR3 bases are TGTGCCAGCGCAGCGGGGGCCCTCGGAAACACCATATATTTT. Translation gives CASAAGALGNTIYF.

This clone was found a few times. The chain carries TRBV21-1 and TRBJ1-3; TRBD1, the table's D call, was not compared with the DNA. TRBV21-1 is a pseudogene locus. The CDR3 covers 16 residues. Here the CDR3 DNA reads TGTGCCAGCAGCAAGGGGGACAGGCTCTCTGGAAACACCATATATTTT. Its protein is CASSKGDRLSGNTIYF.

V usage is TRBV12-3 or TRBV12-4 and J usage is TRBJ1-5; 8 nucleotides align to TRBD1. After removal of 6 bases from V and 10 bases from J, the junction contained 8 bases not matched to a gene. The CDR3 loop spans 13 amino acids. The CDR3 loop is CASRRTGREPQHF. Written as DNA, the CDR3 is TGTGCCAGCAGAAGGACAGGGAGGGAACCCCAGCATTTT.

The CDR3 here is CASSPRAGGNYGYTF. DNA of the CDR3: TGTGCCAGTAGCCCCAGGGCAGGAGGGAACTATGGCTACACCTTC. V usage is TRBV19 and J usage is TRBJ1-2; perhaps TRBD1 as D (5 bases). Germline V gene lookup returns CDR1 LNHDA and CDR2 SQIVND (reference sequence). V lost 6 bases, J lost 2 bases, and 16 bases lay in between. The CDR3 has 15 amino acids.

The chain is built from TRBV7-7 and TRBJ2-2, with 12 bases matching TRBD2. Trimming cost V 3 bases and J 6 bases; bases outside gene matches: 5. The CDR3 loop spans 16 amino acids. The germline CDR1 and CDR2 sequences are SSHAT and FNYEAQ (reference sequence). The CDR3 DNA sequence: TGTGCCAGCAGCTTCCGGACTAGCGGGACACCCGGGGAGCTGTTTTTT. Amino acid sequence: CASSFRTSGTPGELFF.